One TCR beta chain is described in this entry. This specimen belongs to a study of blood T cell repertoires in COVID-19. Study background: There were acute and convalescent COVID-19 samples, and they came from the United States, Italy and Spain. Sample material is recorded as cDNA or gDNA derived from T cells, B-cell-depleted T cells, or PBMCs.

Study processing details: Counts of nucleated cells, estimated from reference gene primer amplification, were obtained. TCRdb's table, derived via immunoSEQ multiplex PCR, lists solely in-frame clones and lacks some. V and J calls and clone size are copied from that table; D and trimming were computed from the DNA. Of roughly 120,000 clones listed, about 85% were seen once; the top ten hold approximately 11%. Germline V gene data show CDR1 as KGHSH and CDR2 as LQKENI. This CDR3 has 15 residues. V trimming: 4 bases; J trimming: 10 bases; junction bases outside the gene matches: 10. The chain couples TRBV18 to TRBJ1-6; TRBD1 aligns across 7 bases. The TCR sequence derives from an elderly man with acute or convalescent COVID-19. The sequenced sample was peripheral blood. CDR3 sequence reads: CASSLRQGDASPLHF. The CDR3 coding sequence is TGTGCCAGCTCACTTCGACAGGGAGATGCCTCACCCCTCCACTTT. The whole variable domain, remainder taken from reference TRBV18 and TRBJ1-6, is NAGVMQNPRHLVRRRGQEARLRCSPMKGHSHVYWYRQLPEEGLKFMVYLQKENIIDESGMPKERFSAEFPKEGPSILRIQQVVRGDSAAYFCASSLRQGDASPLHFGNGTRLTVT.